This T cell receptor beta chain was captured in a study of post-analysis software for immune sequencing data. Broader study findings: There was significantly lower normalized Chao1 diversity in multiple sclerosis patients than in controls. When patients were compared with controls, 4 or 5 TRBV segments were more frequent, TRBV5-6, TRBV5-1 and TRBV20-1 among them.

Remarks on this clonotype: Its antigen remains unidentified.

Germline CDR1 and CDR2: MNHEY and SVGAGI. Deletions cut 6 bases from V and 2 bases from J, with 10 bases between. There are 13 residues in the CDR3. The TCR beta cDNA libraries contained unique molecular identifiers. One entry per CDR3 protein results from TCRdb running MiXCR on the PCR reads. The sample contains more than 450,000 distinct CDR3 sequences, 44% of which appear only once. The TCR was taken from a girl between 5 and 17 years old with multiple sclerosis. The specimen sequenced was blood. The gene calls are TRBV6-5 and TRBJ1-1; no definite D call. CDR3 sequence reads: CASRPSKNTEAFF. The CDR3 nucleotides read TGTGCCAGCAGGCCCTCTAAAAACACTGAAGCTTTCTTT.